The entry below describes one T cell receptor beta chain. Within the sample, other DNA sequences also encode this same CDR3. The sample originates from a study of OX40 agonist ivuxolimab in advanced cancers. The overall study: Given to patients was ivuxolimab, an agonistic anti-OX40 (CD134) antibody.

Trimming removed 5 bases from V and 1 base from J, with 2 bases in between. This CDR3 has 10 residues. Germline-derived CDR1 and CDR2 are DFQATT and SNEGSKA (reference sequence). The protocol was immunoSEQ multiplex PCR, while the TCRdb copy is restricted to in-frame clones and leaves out a portion. Among some 74,000 clones listed, more than 75% were seen once. V and J are TRBV20-1 and TRBJ2-5; D unclear. The clonotype was recovered from an adult with an advanced solid tumor such as melanoma, head and neck, liver or kidney cancer. The source material was CD4+ or CD8+ T cells sorted from blood, sampled in a trial of the OX40 agonist ivuxolimab. This chain's CDR3 is CSARQETQYF. The DNA of the CDR3 is TGCAGTGCTCGCCAAGAGACCCAGTACTTC.